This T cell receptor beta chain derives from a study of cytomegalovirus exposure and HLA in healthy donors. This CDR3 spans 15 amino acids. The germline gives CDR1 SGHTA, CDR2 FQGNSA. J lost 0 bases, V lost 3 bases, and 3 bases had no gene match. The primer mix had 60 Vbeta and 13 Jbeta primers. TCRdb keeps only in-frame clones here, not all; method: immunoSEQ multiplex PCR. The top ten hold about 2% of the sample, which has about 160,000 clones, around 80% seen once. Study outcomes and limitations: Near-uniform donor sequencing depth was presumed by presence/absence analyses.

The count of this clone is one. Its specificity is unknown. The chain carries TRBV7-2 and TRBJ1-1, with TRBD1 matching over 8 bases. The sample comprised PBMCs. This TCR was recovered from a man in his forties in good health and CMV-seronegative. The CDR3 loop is CASSLDRVMNTEAFF. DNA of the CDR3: TGTGCCAGCAGCTTGGACAGGGTCATGAACACTGAAGCTTTCTTT.